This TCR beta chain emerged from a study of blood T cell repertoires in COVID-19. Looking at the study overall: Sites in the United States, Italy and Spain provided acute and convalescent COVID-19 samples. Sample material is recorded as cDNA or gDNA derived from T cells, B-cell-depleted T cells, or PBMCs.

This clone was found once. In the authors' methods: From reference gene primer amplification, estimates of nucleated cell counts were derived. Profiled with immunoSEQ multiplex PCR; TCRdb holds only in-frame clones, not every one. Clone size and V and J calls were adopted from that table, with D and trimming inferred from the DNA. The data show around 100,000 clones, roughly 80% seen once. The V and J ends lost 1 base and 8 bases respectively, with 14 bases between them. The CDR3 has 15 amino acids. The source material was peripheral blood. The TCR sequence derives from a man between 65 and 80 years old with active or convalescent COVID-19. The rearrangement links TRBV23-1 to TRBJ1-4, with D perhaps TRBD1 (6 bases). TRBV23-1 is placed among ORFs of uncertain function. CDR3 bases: TGCGCCAGCAGTCAATATACAGGGTGGAGGGAAAAACTGTTTTTT. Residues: CASSQYTGWREKLFF.